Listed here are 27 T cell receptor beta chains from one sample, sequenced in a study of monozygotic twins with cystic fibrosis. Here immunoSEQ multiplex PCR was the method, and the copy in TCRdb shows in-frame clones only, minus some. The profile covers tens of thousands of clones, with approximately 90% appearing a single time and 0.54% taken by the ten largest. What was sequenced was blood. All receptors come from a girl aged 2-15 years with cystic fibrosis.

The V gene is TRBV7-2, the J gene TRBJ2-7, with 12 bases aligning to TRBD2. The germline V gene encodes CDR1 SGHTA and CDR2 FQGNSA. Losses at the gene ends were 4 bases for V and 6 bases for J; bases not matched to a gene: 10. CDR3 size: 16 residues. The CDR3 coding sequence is TGTGCCAGCAGCTCTAATCTAGCGGGGGGGCCCCCCGAGCAGTACTTC. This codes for CASSSNLAGGPPEQYF.

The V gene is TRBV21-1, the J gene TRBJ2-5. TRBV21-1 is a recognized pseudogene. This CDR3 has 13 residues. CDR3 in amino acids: CASSTGGPETQYF. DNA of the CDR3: TGTGCCAGCAGCACCGGGGGCCCAGAGACCCAGTACTTC.

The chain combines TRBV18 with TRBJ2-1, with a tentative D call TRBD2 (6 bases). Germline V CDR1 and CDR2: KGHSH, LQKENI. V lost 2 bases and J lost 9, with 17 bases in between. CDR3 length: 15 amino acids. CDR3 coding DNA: TGTGCCAGCTCACCAATGGAGGTCCTCGGGGGTGAGCAGTTCTTC. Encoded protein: CASSPMEVLGGEQFF.

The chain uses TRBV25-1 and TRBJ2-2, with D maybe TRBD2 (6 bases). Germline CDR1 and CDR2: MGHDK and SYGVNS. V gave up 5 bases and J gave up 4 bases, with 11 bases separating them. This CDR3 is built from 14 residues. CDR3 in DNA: TGTGCCAGCAGTCCCGGGGGTAGCACCGGGGAGCTGTTTTTT. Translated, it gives CASSPGGSTGELFF. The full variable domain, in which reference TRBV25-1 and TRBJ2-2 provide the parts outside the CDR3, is EADIYQTPRYLVIGTGKKITLECSQTMGHDKMYWYQQDPGMELHLIHYSYGVNSTEKGDLSSESTVSRIRTEHFPLTLESARPSHTSQYLCASSPGGSTGELFFGEGSRLTVL.

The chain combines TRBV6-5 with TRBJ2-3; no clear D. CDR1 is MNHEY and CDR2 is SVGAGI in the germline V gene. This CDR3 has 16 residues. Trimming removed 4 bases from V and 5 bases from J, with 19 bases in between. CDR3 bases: TGTGCCAGCAGTTCAATAATCCTATTAGGGAAAGATACGCAGTATTTT. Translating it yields CASSSIILLGKDTQYF.

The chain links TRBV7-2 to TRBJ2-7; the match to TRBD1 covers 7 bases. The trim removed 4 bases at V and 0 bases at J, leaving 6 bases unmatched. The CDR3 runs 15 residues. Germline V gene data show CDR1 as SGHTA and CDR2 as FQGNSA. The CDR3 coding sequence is TGTGCCAGCAGCTCACAGGGGATCCCCTCCTACGAGCAGTACTTC. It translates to CASSSQGIPSYEQYF. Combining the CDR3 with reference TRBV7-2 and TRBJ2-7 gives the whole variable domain GAGVSQSPSNKVTEKGKDVELRCDPISGHTALYWYRQSLGQGLEFLIYFQGNSAPDKSGLPSDRFSAERTGGSVSTLTIQRTQQEDSAVYLCASSSQGIPSYEQYFGPGTRLTVT.

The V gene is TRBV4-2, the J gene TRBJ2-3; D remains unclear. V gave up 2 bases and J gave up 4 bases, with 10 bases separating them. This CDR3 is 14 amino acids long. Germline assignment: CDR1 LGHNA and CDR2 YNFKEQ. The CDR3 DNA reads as TGTGCCAGCAGCCAACGCAAGTTGTCAGATACGCAGTATTTT. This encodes CASSQRKLSDTQYF.

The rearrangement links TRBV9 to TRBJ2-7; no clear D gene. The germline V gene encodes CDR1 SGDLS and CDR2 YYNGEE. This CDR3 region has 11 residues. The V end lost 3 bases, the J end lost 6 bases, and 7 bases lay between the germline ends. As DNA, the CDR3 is TGTGCCAGCAGCGCCCGGGTCGAGCAGTACTTC. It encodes CASSARVEQYF. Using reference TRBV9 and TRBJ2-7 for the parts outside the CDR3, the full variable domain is DSGVTQTPKHLITATGQRVTLRCSPRSGDLSVYWYQQSLDQGLQFLIQYYNGEERAKGNILERFSAQQFPDLHSELNLSSLELGDSALYFCASSARVEQYFGPGTRLTVT.

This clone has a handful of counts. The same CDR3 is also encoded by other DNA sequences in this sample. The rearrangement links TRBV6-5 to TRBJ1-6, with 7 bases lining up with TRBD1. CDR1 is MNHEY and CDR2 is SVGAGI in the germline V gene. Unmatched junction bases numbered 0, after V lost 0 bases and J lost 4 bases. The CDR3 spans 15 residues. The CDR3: CASSYSTGYNSPLHF. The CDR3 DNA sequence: TGTGCCAGCAGTTACTCGACAGGGTATAATTCACCCCTCCACTTT.

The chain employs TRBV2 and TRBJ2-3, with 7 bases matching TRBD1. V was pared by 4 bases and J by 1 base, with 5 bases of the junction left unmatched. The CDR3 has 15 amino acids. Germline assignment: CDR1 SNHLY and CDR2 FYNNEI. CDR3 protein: CASSGQGRRTDTQYF. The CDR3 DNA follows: TGTGCCAGCAGTGGACAGGGACGGCGCACAGATACGCAGTATTTT.

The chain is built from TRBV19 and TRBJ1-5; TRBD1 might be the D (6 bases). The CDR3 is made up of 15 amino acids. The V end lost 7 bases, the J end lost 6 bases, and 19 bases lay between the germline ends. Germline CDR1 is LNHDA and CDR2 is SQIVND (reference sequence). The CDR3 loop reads CASNPRQGPGQPQHF. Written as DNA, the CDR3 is TGTGCCAGTAACCCTCGCCAGGGGCCAGGTCAGCCCCAGCATTTT.

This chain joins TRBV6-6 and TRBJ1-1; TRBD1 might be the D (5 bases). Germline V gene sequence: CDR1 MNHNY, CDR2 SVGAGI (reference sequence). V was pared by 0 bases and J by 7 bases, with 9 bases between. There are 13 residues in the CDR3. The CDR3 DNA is TGTGCCAGCAGTTACTCGGGGGAGGTTGAAGCTTTCTTT. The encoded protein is CASSYSGEVEAFF.

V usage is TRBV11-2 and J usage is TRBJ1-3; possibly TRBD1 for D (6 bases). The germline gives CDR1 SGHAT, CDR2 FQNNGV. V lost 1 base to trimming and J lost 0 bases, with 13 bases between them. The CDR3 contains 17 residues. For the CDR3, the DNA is TGTGCCAGCAGCTTAGCCTTTGGACAGTACTCTGGAAACACCATATATTTT. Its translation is CASSLAFGQYSGNTIYF.

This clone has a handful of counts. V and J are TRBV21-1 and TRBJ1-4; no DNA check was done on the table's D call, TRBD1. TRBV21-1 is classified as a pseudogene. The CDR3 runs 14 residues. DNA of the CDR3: TGTGCCAGCAGCATCGACATCCCCAATGAAAAACTGTTTTTT. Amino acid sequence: CASSIDIPNEKLFF.

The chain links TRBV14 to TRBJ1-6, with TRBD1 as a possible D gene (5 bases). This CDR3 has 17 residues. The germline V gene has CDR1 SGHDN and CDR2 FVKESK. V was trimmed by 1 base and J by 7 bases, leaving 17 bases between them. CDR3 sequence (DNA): TGTGCCAGCAGCCAAGCCCGGGGCCGCCCGTTGAATTCACCCCTCCACTTT. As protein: CASSQARGRPLNSPLHF.

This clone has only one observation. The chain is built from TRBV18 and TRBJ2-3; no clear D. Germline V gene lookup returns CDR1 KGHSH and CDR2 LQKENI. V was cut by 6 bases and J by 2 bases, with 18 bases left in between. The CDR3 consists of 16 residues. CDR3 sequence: CASSKMLTQHTDTQYF. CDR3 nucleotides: TGTGCCAGCTCCAAGATGCTAACCCAACACACAGATACGCAGTATTTT.

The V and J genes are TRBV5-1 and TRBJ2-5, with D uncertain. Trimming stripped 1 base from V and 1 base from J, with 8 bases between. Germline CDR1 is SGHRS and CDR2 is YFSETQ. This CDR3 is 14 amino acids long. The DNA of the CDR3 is TGCGCCAGCAGCTTGAGGGCTTCCCAAGAGACCCAGTACTTC. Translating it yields CASSLRASQETQYF.

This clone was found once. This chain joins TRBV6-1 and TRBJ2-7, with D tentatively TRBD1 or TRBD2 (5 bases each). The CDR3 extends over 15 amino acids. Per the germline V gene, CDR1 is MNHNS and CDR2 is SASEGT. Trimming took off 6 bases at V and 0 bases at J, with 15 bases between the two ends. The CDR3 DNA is TGTGCCAGCAGAGAGGGGTTTGGCCACTCCTACGAGCAGTACTTC. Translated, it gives CASREGFGHSYEQYF.

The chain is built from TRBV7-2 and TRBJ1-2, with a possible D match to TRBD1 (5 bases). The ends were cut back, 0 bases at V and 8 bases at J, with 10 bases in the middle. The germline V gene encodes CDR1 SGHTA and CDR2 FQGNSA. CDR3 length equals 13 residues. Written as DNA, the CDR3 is TGTGCCAGCAGCTTAGCGTCAGGGCAAGGCTACACCTTC. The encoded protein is CASSLASGQGYTF.

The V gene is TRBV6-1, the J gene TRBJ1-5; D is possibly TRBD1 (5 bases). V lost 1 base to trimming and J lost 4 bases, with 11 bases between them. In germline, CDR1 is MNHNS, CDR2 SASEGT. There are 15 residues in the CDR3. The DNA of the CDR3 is TGTGCCAGCAGTGAAGAGGCAGGGAGGAATCAGCCCCAGCATTTT. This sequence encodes CASSEEAGRNQPQHF.

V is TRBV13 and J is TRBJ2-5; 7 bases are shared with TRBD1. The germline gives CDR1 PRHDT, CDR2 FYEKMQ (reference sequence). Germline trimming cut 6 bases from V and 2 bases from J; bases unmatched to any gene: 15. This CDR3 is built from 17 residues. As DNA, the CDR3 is TGTGCCAGCAGACCCGACGCCCGGACAGGCCAACAAGAGACCCAGTACTTC. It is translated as CASRPDARTGQQETQYF. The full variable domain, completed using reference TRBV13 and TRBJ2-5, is AAGVIQSPRHLIKEKRETATLKCYPIPRHDTVYWYQQGPGQDPQFLISFYEKMQSDKGSIPDRFSAQQFSDYHSELNMSSLELGDSALYFCASRPDARTGQQETQYFGPGTRLLVL.

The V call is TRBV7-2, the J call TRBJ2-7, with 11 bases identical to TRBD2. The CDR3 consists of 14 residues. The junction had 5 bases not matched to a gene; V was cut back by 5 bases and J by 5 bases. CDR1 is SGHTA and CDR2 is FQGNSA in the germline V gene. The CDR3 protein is CASSVPSGGNEQYF. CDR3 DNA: TGTGCCAGCAGCGTTCCTAGCGGGGGGAACGAGCAGTACTTC.

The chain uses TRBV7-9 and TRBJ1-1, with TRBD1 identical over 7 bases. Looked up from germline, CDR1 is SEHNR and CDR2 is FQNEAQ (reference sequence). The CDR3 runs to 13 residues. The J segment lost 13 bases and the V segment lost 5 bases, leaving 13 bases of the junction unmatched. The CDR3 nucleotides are TGTGCCAGCAGCCCCCCCGGGGTAAACAGGGGTTTCTTT. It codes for CASSPPGVNRGFF.

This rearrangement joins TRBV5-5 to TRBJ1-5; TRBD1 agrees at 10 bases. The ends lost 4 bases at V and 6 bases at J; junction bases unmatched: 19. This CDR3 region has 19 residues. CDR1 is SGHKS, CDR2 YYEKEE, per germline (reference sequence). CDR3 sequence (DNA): TGTGCCAGCAGCCCCCGGACAGGGGGTCTTCTCGGGTGGGTTCAGCCCCAGCATTTT. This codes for CASSPRTGGLLGWVQPQHF.

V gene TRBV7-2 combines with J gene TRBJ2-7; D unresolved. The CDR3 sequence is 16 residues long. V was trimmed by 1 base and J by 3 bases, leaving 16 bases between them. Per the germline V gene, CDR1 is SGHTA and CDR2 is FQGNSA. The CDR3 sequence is CASSLESGRSYYEQYF. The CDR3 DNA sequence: TGTGCCAGCAGCTTAGAGTCGGGCAGATCATACTACGAGCAGTACTTC.

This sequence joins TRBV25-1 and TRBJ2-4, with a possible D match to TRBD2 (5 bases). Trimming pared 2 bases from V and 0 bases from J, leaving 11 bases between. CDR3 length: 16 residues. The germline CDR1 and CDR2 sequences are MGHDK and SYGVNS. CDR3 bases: TGTGCCAGCAGTGAACGAGGGAATCTAGCCAAAAACATTCAGTACTTC. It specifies CASSERGNLAKNIQYF.

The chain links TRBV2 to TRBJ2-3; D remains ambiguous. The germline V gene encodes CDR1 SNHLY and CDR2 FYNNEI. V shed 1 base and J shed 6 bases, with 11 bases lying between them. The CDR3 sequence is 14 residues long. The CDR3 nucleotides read TGTGCCAGCAGTGAAGGTTTTTCGTCGGATACGCAGTATTTT. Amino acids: CASSEGFSSDTQYF.